The following is a TCR beta chain sequence with its context. The authors' processing: Estimation of nucleated cell counts relied on the amplification of reference gene primers. Clones were sequenced by immunoSEQ multiplex PCR, and TCRdb holds only the in-frame ones, with some missing. The V and J calls and clone size are taken from that table; D and trimming were inferred from the DNA. The table has about 230,000 clones, 75% to 85% seen once. Seattle's enrolled individuals joined amid active infection and were then monitored longitudinally. This specimen belongs to a study of blood T cell repertoires in COVID-19. Study-level information: The United States, Italy and Spain were the sources of the acute and convalescent COVID-19 samples. PBMCs, B-cell-depleted T cells, or T cells provided the cDNA or gDNA that made up the material.

The specimen was peripheral blood. The sequence was obtained from a woman over 75 with COVID-19, enrolled during active disease.

CDR3 DNA: TGTGCCAGCAGCCAAGAACGGGGGGGAAAAGAGACCCAGTACTTC. Its translation: CASSQERGGKETQYF. The rearrangement uses TRBV3-1 (or the pseudogene TRBV3-2) and TRBJ2-5; 8 positions match TRBD2. The CDR3 runs 15 residues. Germline lookup yields CDR1 LGHDT and CDR2 YNNKEL (reference sequence). The trim removed 0 bases at V and 3 bases at J, leaving 3 bases unmatched.